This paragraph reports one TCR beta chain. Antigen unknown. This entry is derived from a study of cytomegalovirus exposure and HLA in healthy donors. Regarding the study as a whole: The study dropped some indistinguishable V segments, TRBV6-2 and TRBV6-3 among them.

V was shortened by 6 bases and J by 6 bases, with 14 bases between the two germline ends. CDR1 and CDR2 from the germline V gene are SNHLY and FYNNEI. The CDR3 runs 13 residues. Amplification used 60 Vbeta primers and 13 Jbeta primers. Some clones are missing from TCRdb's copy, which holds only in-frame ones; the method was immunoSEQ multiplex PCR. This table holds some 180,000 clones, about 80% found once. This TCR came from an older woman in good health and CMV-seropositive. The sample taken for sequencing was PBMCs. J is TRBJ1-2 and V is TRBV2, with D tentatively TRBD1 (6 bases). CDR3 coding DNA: TGTGCCAGCAGCTTCGACAGGTCGGATGGCTACACCTTC. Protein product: CASSFDRSDGYTF.